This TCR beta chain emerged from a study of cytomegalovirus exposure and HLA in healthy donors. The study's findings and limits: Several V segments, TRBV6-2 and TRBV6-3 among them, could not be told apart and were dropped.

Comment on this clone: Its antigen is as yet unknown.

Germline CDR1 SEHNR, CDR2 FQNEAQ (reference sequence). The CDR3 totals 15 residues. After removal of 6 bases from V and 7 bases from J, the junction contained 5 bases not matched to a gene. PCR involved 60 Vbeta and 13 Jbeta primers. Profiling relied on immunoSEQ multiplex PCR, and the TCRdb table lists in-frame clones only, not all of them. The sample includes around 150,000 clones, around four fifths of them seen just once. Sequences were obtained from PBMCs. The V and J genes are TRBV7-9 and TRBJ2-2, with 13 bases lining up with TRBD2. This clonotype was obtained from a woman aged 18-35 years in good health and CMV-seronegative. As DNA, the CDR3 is TGTGCCAGCAGTCGGACTAGCGGGGGACACGGGGAGCTGTTTTTT. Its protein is CASSRTSGGHGELFF. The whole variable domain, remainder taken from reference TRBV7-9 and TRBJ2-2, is DTGVSQNPRHKITKRGQNVTFRCDPISEHNRLYWYRQTLGQGPEFLTYFQNEAQLEKSRLLSDRFSAERPKGSFSTLEIQRTEQGDSAMYLCASSRTSGGHGELFFGEGSRLTVL.